This section outlines one TCR beta chain sequence together with its context. These data come from a study of blood T cell repertoires in COVID-19. The V gene lost 2 bases and the J gene lost 4 bases, with 8 bases spanning the gap. This CDR3 has 13 residues. CDR1 and CDR2 from the germline V gene are MNHEY and SMNVEV (reference sequence). Repertoires were generated with immunoSEQ multiplex PCR, while TCRdb's copy carries only in-frame clones and drops some. The sample contains approximately 60,000 clones, 85% to 90% of which appear only once. The chain couples TRBV27 to TRBJ1-1; the D gene is possibly TRBD1 (6 bases). The receptor comes from a man in his fifties with active COVID-19. The specimen sequenced was peripheral blood. Here the CDR3 DNA reads TGTGCCAGCAGTTTAACAGGGACCACTGAAGCTTTCTTT. Translated: CASSLTGTTEAFF.